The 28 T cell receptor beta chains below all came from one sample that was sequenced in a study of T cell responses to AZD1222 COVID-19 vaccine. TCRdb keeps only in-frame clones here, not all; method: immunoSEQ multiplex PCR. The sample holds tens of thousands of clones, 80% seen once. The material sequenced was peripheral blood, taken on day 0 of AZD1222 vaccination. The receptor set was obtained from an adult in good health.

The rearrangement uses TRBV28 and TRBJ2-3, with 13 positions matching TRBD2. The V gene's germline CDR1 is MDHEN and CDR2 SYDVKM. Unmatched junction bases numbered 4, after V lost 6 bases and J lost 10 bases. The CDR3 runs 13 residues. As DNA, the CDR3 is TGTGCCAGCAGCTACACTAGCGGGGGGGCGCAGTATTTT. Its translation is CASSYTSGGAQYF.

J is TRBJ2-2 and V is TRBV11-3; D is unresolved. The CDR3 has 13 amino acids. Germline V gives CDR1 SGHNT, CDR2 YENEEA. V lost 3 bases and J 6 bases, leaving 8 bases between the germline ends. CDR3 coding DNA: TGTGCCAGCAGCTTCTCTAGGTCCGGGGAGCTGTTTTTT. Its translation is CASSFSRSGELFF.

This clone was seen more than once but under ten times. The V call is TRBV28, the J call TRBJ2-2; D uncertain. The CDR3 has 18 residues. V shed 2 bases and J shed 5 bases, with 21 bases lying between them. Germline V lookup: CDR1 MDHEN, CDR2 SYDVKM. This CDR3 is CASSLISGGTRTTGELFF. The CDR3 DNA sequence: TGTGCCAGCAGTTTAATCTCGGGTGGAACCCGCACAACCGGGGAGCTGTTTTTT.

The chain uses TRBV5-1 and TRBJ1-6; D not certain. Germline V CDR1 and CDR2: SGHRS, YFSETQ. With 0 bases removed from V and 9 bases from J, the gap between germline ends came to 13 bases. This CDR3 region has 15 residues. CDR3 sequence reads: CASSLVGESSSPLHF. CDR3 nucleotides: TGCGCCAGCAGCTTGGTCGGGGAGTCAAGTTCACCCCTCCACTTT.

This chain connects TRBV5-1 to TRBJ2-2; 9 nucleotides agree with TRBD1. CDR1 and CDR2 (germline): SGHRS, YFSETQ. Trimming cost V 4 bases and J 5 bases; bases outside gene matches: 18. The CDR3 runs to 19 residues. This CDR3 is CASSQVTDRGNSGTGELFF. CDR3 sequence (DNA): TGCGCCAGCAGCCAAGTTACAGACAGGGGGAACTCGGGTACCGGGGAGCTGTTTTTT.

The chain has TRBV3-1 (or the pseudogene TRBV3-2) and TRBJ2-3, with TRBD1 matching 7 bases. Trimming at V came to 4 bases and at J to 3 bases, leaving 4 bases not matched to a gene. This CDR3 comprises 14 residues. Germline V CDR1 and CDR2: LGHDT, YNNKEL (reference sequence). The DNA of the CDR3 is TGTGCCAGCAGCCCACAGACAGGGACAGATACGCAGTATTTT. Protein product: CASSPQTGTDTQYF.

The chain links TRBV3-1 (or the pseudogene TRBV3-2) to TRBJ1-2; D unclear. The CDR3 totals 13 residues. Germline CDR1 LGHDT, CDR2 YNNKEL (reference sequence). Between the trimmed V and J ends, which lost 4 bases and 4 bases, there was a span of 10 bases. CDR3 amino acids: CASSPQVSYGYTF. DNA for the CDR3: TGTGCCAGCAGCCCCCAGGTTAGCTATGGCTACACCTTC.

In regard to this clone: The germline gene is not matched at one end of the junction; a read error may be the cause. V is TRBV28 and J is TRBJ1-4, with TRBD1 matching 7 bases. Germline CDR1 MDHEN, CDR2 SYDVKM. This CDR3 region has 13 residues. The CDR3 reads CASETGTKEKLFF. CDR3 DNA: TGTGCCAGTGAGACAGGGACTAAGGAAAAACTGTTTTTT.

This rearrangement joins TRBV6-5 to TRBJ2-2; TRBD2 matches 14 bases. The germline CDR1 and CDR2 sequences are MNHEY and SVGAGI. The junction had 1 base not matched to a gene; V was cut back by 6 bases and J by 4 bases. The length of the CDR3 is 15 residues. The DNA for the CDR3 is TGTGCCAGCAGGACTAGCGGGGGGGCCACCGGGGAGCTGTTTTTT. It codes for CASRTSGGATGELFF.

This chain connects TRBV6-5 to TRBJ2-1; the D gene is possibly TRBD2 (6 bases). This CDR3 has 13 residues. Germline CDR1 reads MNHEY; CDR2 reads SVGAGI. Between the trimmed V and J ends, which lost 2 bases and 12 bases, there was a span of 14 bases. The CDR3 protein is CASSYRAEGWQFF. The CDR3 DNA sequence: TGTGCCAGCAGTTACCGGGCGGAGGGATGGCAGTTCTTC.

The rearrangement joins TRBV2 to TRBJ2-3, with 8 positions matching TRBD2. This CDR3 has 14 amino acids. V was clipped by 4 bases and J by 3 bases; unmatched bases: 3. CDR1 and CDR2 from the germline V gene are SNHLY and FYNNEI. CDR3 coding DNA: TGTGCCAGCAGTGCGGGACTAGAGACAGATACGCAGTATTTT. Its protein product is CASSAGLETDTQYF.

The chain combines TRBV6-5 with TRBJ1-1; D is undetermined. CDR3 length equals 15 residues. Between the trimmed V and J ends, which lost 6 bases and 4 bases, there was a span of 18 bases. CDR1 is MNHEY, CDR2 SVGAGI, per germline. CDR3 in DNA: TGTGCCAGCAGACACAAGTCTTCGGGAAGCACTGAAGCTTTCTTT. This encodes CASRHKSSGSTEAFF.

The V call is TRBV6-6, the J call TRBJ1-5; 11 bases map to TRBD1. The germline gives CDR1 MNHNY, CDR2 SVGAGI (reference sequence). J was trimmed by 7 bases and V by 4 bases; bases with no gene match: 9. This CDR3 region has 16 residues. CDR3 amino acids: CASSFPPGTGGQPQHF. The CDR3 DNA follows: TGTGCCAGCAGTTTCCCCCCGGGGACAGGGGGACAGCCCCAGCATTTT.

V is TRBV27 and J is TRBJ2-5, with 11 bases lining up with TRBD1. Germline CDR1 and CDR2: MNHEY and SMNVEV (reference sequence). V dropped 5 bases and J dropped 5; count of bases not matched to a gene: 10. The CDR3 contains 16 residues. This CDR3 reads CASSRRGQGVSETQYF. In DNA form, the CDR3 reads TGTGCCAGCAGTCGCCGGGGACAGGGGGTGTCGGAGACCCAGTACTTC.

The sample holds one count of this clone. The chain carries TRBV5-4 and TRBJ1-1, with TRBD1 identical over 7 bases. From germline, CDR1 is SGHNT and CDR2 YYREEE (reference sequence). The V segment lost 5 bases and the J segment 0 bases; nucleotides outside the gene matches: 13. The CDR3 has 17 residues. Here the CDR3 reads CASRIGGGASLNTEAFF. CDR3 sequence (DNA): TGTGCCAGCAGGATAGGGGGCGGAGCGTCACTGAACACTGAAGCTTTCTTT.

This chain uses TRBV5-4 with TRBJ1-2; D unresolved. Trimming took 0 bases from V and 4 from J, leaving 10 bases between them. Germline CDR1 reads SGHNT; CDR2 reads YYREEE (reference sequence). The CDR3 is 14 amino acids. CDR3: CASSLDWEPYGYTF. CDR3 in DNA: TGTGCCAGCAGCTTGGATTGGGAACCCTATGGCTACACCTTC.

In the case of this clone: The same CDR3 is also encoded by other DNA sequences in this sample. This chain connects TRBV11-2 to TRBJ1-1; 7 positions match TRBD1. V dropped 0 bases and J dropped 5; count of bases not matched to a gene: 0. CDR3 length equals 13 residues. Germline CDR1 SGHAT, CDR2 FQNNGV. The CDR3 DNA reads TGTGCCAGCAGCTTAGACAGGGGGACTGAAGCTTTCTTT. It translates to CASSLDRGTEAFF.

The CDR3 region is CASSPGDPGVEKLFF. The CDR3 nucleotides are TGTGCCAGCAGCCCCGGGGATCCAGGGGTCGAAAAACTGTTTTTT. The chain has TRBV11-3 and TRBJ1-4, with TRBD1 as a possible D gene (6 bases). This CDR3 contains 15 residues. Germline V gene sequence: CDR1 SGHNT, CDR2 YENEEA. The germline V and J ends were trimmed by 5 bases and 8 bases, with 18 bases remaining between them.

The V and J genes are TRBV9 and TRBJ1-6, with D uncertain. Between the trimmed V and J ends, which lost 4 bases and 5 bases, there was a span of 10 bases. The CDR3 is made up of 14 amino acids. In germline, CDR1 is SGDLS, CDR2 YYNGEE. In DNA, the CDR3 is TGTGCCAGCAGCCTGGGAACGAATAATTCACCCCTCCACTTT. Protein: CASSLGTNNSPLHF. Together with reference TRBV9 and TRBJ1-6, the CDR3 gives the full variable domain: DSGVTQTPKHLITATGQRVTLRCSPRSGDLSVYWYQQSLDQGLQFLIQYYNGEERAKGNILERFSAQQFPDLHSELNLSSLELGDSALYFCASSLGTNNSPLHFGNGTRLTVT.

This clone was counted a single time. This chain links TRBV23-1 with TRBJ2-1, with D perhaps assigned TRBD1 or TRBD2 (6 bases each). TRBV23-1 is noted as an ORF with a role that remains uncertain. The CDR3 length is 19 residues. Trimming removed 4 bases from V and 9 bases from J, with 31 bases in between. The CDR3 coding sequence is TGCGCCAGCAGTCTCGCCGTACACTCGGGACAACCTGGGACTTGTGAGCAGTTCTTC. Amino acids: CASSLAVHSGQPGTCEQFF.

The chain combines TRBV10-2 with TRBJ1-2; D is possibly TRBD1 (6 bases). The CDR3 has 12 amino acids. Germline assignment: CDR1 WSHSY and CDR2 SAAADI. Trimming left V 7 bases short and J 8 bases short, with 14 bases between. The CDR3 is CASTQGRAGYTF. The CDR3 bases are TGCGCCAGCACGCAGGGGAGAGCCGGCTACACCTTC.

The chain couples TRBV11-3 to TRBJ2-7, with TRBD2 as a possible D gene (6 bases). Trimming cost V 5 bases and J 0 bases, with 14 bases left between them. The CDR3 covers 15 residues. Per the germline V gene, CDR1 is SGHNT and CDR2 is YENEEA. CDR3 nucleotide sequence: TGTGCCAGCAGCAAGGAGGGGCTTAGCTCCTACGAGCAGTACTTC. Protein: CASSKEGLSSYEQYF.

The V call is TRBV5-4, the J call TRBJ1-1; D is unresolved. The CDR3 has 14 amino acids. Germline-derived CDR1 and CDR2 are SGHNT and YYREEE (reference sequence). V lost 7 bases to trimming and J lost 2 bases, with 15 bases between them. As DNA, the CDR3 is TGTGCCAGCTCAAGGTGGTCTCAAAACACTGAAGCTTTCTTT. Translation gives CASSRWSQNTEAFF.

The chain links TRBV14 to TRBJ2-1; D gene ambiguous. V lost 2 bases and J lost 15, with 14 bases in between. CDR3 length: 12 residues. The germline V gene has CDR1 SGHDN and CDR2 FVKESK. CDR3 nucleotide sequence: TGTGCCAGCAGCCAAATCAACGGCGTGTGGTTCTTC. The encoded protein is CASSQINGVWFF. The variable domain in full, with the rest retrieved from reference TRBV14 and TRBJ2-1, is EAGVTQFPSHSVIEKGQTVTLRCDPISGHDNLYWYRRVMGKEIKFLLHFVKESKQDESGMPNNRFLAERTGGTYSTLKVQPAELEDSGVYFCASSQINGVWFFGPGTRLTVL.

The CDR3 DNA reads TGTGCCAGCAGCGTACTAGCGGGGGGGCTTCCCTCCATGCAGTATTTT. As protein: CASSVLAGGLPSMQYF. The chain couples TRBV7-8 to TRBJ2-3; 13 bases agree with TRBD2. CDR1 SGHVS and CDR2 FQNEAQ come from the germline V gene. The CDR3 length is 16 residues. V dropped 5 bases and J dropped 11; count of bases not matched to a gene: 13.

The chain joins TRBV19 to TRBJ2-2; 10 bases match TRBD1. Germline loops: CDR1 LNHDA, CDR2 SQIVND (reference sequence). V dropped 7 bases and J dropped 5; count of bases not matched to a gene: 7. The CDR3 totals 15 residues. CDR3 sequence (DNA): TGTGCCAGTAAAACCGGGACAGGGGCAACCGGGGAGCTGTTTTTT. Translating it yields CASKTGTGATGELFF.

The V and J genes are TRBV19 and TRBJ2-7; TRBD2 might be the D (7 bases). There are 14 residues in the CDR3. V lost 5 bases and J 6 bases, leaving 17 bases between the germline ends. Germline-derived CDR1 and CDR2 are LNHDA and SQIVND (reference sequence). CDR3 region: CASSRGQGGGEQYF. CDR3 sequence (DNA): TGTGCCAGTAGTCGGGGACAAGGGGGGGGCGAGCAGTACTTC.

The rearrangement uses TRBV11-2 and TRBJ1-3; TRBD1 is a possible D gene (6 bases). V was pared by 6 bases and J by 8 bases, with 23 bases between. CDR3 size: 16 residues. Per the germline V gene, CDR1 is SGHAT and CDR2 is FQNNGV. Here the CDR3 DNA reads TGTGCCAGCAGGGCCACAGGGAGACGGAGTGTTGACACCATATATTTT. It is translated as CASRATGRRSVDTIYF.